Listed below are T cell receptor beta chains from one sample, sequenced in a study of CD8+CD57+ T cells in acquired aplastic anemia. TCRdb recomputed calls from the reads with MiXCR, one row per CDR3 protein. The sample shows about 220,000 distinct CDR3 sequences, 34% of them seen only once. Sequencing input: sorted CD4+, CD8+, or CD8+CD57+ T cells (not recorded which) from PBMCs. The receptors stem from a human donor in good health, serving as a control. The CDR3 runs from the conserved cysteine through the conserved F or W. Fields, in order: D gene, V gene, CDR3 length, clone size, J gene, CDR3 protein, CDR3 DNA. The D gene is left open where the match is weak. For some rows the clone size is stated as once, few or many, or as a class when expanded; others skip it.

TRBD1	TRBV7-6	16	.	TRBJ2-7	CASSLRPRDRAYEQYF	TGTGCCAGCAGCTTACGTCCTAGGGACAGGGCGTACGAGCAGTACTTC
.	TRBV20-1	13	many	TRBJ1-4	CSAKVLQNEKLFF	TGCAGTGCGAAAGTTCTTCAGAACGAAAAACTGTTTTTT
TRBD2	TRBV20-1	15	once	TRBJ2-5	CSARAERGDQETQYF	TGCAGTGCTAGGGCTGAGCGGGGGGACCAAGAGACCCAGTACTTC
.	TRBV20-1	13	.	TRBJ1-6	CSARDQYNSPLHF	TGCAGTGCTAGAGACCAGTATAATTCACCCCTCCACTTT
TRBD2	TRBV3-1	16	.	TRBJ2-3	CASSQEYLAVTDTQYF	TGTGCCAGCAGCCAAGAGTACCTAGCGGTAACAGATACGCAGTATTTT
.	TRBV30	14	.	TRBJ1-1	CAWAPRRSNTEAFF	TGTGCCTGGGCCCCCAGACGGAGCAACACTGAAGCTTTCTTT
TRBD2	TRBV10-3	17	once	TRBJ2-1	CAISELASGYSVGEQFF	TGTGCCATCAGTGAATTAGCTAGCGGGTATTCTGTTGGTGAGCAGTTCTTC
.	TRBV2	13	.	TRBJ2-5	CASSVRDAGTQYF	TGTGCCAGCAGTGTCAGGGACGCGGGGACCCAGTACTTC
.	TRBV25-1	16	.	TRBJ2-7	CASVSIPGLVNAEQYF	TGTGCCAGCGTATCAATACCGGGACTCGTGAACGCCGAGCAGTACTTC
.	TRBV2	16	many	TRBJ1-6	CASSGSGGRGNSPLHF	TGTGCCAGCAGCGGTTCGGGGGGCCGCGGTAATTCACCCCTCCACTTT
.	TRBV5-1	17	many	TRBJ1-6	CASSLGPASSYNSPLHF	TGCGCCAGCAGCCTGGGACCCGCGAGCTCCTATAATTCACCCCTCCACTTT
.	TRBV19	14	many	TRBJ2-7	CASSIRTGPYEQYF	TGTGCCAGTAGTATAAGAACAGGACCCTACGAGCAGTACTTC
.	TRBV7-2	13	many	TRBJ2-2	CASSTQNTGELFF	TGTGCCAGCAGCACACAGAACACCGGGGAGCTGTTTTTT
.	TRBV5-1	14	many	TRBJ2-7	CASSLSTGTYEQYF	TGCGCCAGCAGCCTATCGACGGGGACCTACGAGCAGTACTTC
TRBD1	TRBV30	13	many	TRBJ1-2	CAWSWTGRYGYTF	TGTGCCTGGAGTTGGACAGGGAGATATGGCTACACCTTC
.	TRBV9	14	many	TRBJ1-1	CASSVGWSAYEAFF	TGTGCCAGCAGCGTAGGTTGGTCAGCCTATGAAGCTTTCTTT
.	TRBV7-9	14	many	TRBJ1-1	CASSLAGSNTEAFF	TGTGCCAGCAGCTTAGCAGGCTCAAACACTGAAGCTTTCTTT
.	TRBV24-1	14	.	TRBJ1-4	CATSDPRDSEKLFF	TGTGCCACCAGTGATCCCCGGGACTCCGAAAAACTGTTTTTT
TRBD1	TRBV2	18	.	TRBJ1-1	CASSLYPGQGPMNTEAFF	TGTGCCAGCAGTTTATACCCGGGACAGGGCCCAATGAACACTGAAGCTTTCTTT
.	TRBV2	13	many	TRBJ1-1	CASSDRRNTEAFF	TGTGCCAGCAGTGACCGCCGGAACACTGAAGCTTTCTTT
.	TRBV15	18	many	TRBJ1-6	CATSRDPPGSVFSSPLHF	TGTGCCACCAGCAGAGATCCACCAGGGTCCGTTTTCTCTTCACCCCTCCACTTT
.	TRBV2	13	many	TRBJ1-4	CASSGGDHEKLFF	TGTGCCAGCAGTGGAGGGGACCATGAAAAACTGTTTTTT
TRBD2	TRBV20-1	11	few	TRBJ2-1	CGARTSGSQFF	TGCGGTGCTAGAACTAGCGGGAGTCAGTTCTTC
TRBD2	TRBV9	14	many	TRBJ2-5	CASTLAGGQETQYF	TGTGCCAGCACTCTAGCGGGGGGACAAGAGACCCAGTACTTC
.	TRBV7-2	15	many	TRBJ1-2	CASSLVPGLAYGYTF	TGTGCCAGCAGCTTAGTTCCCGGACTGGCCTATGGCTACACCTTC
.	TRBV29-1	13	.	TRBJ1-2	CSAQTSNTYGYTF	TGCAGCGCCCAGACCTCTAACACGTATGGCTACACCTTC
TRBD1	TRBV5-1	14	many	TRBJ1-2	CASSVGQGDYGYTF	TGCGCCAGCAGCGTGGGACAGGGAGACTATGGCTACACCTTC
.	TRBV4-1	15	many	TRBJ2-5	CASSQGGRGQETQYF	TGCGCCAGCAGCCAAGGGGGCAGGGGCCAAGAGACCCAGTACTTC
TRBD1	TRBV10-2	14	many	TRBJ2-7	CASIQGPDTYEQYF	TGCGCCAGCATACAGGGGCCTGATACCTACGAGCAGTACTTC
.	TRBV19	14	many	TRBJ2-7	CASSLQGEYYEQYF	TGTGCCAGTAGTTTACAGGGAGAATACTACGAGCAGTACTTC
.	TRBV7-8	14	once	TRBJ2-7	CASSQGHRPEEQYF	TGTGCCAGCAGCCAAGGACACCGGCCAGAGGAGCAGTACTTC
.	TRBV20-1	12	.	TRBJ1-2	CSALTGGSGYTF	TGCAGTGCTTTAACGGGGGGCAGCGGCTACACCTTC
.	TRBV7-9	13	many	TRBJ2-1	CASSLALYNEQFF	TGTGCCAGCAGCTTAGCTCTCTACAATGAGCAGTTCTTC
TRBD1	TRBV20-1	15	many	TRBJ2-3	CSAPGQRGSVDTQYF	TGCAGTGCGCCGGGACAGAGGGGGTCTGTAGATACGCAGTATTTT
TRBD2	TRBV6-1	17	few	TRBJ2-1	CASSEPGTSGGINEQFF	TGTGCCAGCAGTGAACCTGGGACTAGCGGGGGTATAAATGAGCAGTTCTTC
.	TRBV20-1	15	many	TRBJ2-6	CSARDQGSQANVLTF	TGCAGTGCTAGAGATCAGGGGAGTCAAGCCAACGTCCTGACTTTC
TRBD1	TRBV9	14	many	TRBJ1-1	CASSVSQGGTEAFF	TGTGCCAGCAGCGTCTCTCAGGGGGGCACTGAAGCTTTCTTT
TRBD1	TRBV5-4	19	.	TRBJ1-2	CASSLVWTGGAEANYGYTF	TGTGCCAGCAGCTTGGTGTGGACAGGGGGCGCAGAGGCTAACTATGGCTACACCTTC
.	TRBV20-1	12	.	TRBJ2-3	CSARVRGDTQYF	TGCAGTGCTAGAGTTCGGGGAGATACGCAGTATTTT
TRBD1	TRBV29-1	13	many	TRBJ2-5	CSVTRGSQETQYF	TGCAGCGTTACCAGGGGGAGCCAAGAGACCCAGTACTTC
TRBD2	TRBV20-1	13	.	TRBJ2-7	CSARTSENYEQYF	TGCAGTGCCCGGACTAGCGAAAACTACGAGCAGTACTTC
.	TRBV27	13	.	TRBJ1-2	CASSQTGAGGYTF	TGTGCCAGCAGCCAGACAGGAGCCGGGGGCTACACCTTC
TRBD1	TRBV2	15	many	TRBJ1-6	CASSDDRGNNSPLHF	TGTGCCAGCAGCGATGACAGGGGGAACAATTCACCCCTCCACTTT
TRBD1	TRBV14	18	.	TRBJ2-3	CASSPNLHRGTSTDTQYF	TGTGCCAGCAGCCCAAACCTCCACAGGGGAACTAGCACAGATACGCAGTATTTT
TRBD2	TRBV4-1	16	many	TRBJ2-3	CASSYLAGGNTDTQYF	TGCGCCAGCAGCTATCTAGCGGGGGGTAACACAGATACGCAGTATTTT
.	TRBV2	15	many	TRBJ2-5	CASSEEGLFQETQYF	TGTGCCAGCAGTGAAGAGGGGCTCTTCCAAGAGACCCAGTACTTC
.	TRBV19	13	many	TRBJ1-3	CASSMLSGNTIYF	TGTGCCAGTAGTATGCTCTCTGGAAACACCATATATTTT
.	TRBV9	15	few	TRBJ2-2	CASSVEPTNTGELFF	TGTGCCAGCAGCGTAGAGCCCACTAACACCGGGGAGCTGTTTTTT
.	TRBV5-4	13	many	TRBJ1-3	CASSSDFGNTIYF	TGTGCCAGCAGTTCAGACTTTGGCAACACCATATATTTT
TRBD1	TRBV9	16	.	TRBJ1-2	CASSGNGDRRYYGYTF	TGTGCCAGCAGCGGAAACGGGGACAGAAGATACTATGGCTACACCTTC
TRBD2	TRBV10-1	15	many	TRBJ2-1	CASGDPGLANNEQFF	TGCGCCAGCGGGGACCCGGGACTAGCTAACAATGAGCAGTTCTTC
TRBD1	TRBV7-3	14	.	TRBJ1-2	CASSLNLQGYGYTF	TGTGCCAGCAGCTTAAACCTACAGGGGTATGGCTACACCTTC